These T cell receptor beta chains were read from a single sample in a study of blood T cell repertoires in COVID-19. Sequencing used immunoSEQ multiplex PCR; TCRdb keeps in-frame clones, though not all of them. The sample gives under 60,000 clones, around nine tenths of which show up once; 6% to 6.5% is in the top ten. The material sequenced was peripheral blood. Source of these receptors: a woman between 55 and 75 years old with COVID-19, enrolled during active disease. Each CDR3 is given with its conserved first and last residue. The D gene is left open where the match is weak. Clone size, where shown, is once, few, many, or a class for clones that have expanded.

TRBV27,TRBD2,once,TRBJ2-1,TGTGCCAGCAGTTTTGGGACTAGCGGAACAAATGAGCAGTTCTTC,CASSFGTSGTNEQFF
TRBV19,TRBD2,.,TRBJ2-1,TGTGCCAGTAGTATGGGGGGGGTTGTTGAGCAGTTCTTC,CASSMGGVVEQFF
TRBV20-1,.,.,TRBJ2-7,TGCAGTGCTAGACCATCCTACGAGCAGTACTTC,CSARPSYEQYF
TRBV7-9,.,.,TRBJ1-1,TGTGCCAGCAGCTTAAAATCCGCTGAAGCTTTCTTT,CASSLKSAEAFF
TRBV6-2/TRBV6-3,.,.,TRBJ1-3,TGTGCCAGCAGTTACAGTGGACAGATTGGAAACACCATATATTTT,CASSYSGQIGNTIYF
TRBV1,.,.,TRBJ2-4,TGCACCAGCAGCCAAGATCCGGTGACTAGCCATATTAACATTCAGTACTTC,CTSSQDPVTSHINIQYF
TRBV7-2,.,.,TRBJ2-7,TGTGCCAGCAGCCTCCTTTTGGGGGCTCTTCACGAGCAGTACTTC,CASSLLLGALHEQYF
TRBV7-9,.,.,TRBJ1-4,TGTGCCAGCAGCACCTCACAGGGTACTAATGAAAAACTGTTTTTT,CASSTSQGTNEKLFF
TRBV28,TRBD1,.,TRBJ1-6,TGTGCCAGCAGCCTCTCCCCCGGGACAGGGATAAATTCACCCCTCCACTTT,CASSLSPGTGINSPLHF
TRBV30,TRBD1,.,TRBJ2-7,TGTGCCTGGAGTGTGTGGCGACAGGGGGCCTACGAGCAGTACTTC,CAWSVWRQGAYEQYF
TRBV27,.,.,TRBJ1-5,TGTGCCAGCAGTTTACTTCCCCCAGATCAGCCCCAGCATTTT,CASSLLPPDQPQHF
TRBV19,.,once,TRBJ1-2,TGTGCCAGTAACGCCCTTAGCGACACGAGCTACTATGGCTACACCTTC,CASNALSDTSYYGYTF
TRBV28,.,.,TRBJ1-4,TGTGCCAGCAGTTTTACGACCCAGGGGGAAAAACTGTTTTTT,CASSFTTQGEKLFF
TRBV5-1,TRBD1,.,TRBJ2-7,TGCGCCAGCAGCTTGAGGCAACAGGGGGCATCCTACGAGCAGTACTTC,CASSLRQQGASYEQYF
TRBV19,.,.,TRBJ2-1,TGTGCCAGTAGTATTAGAGCGGGCCTCAATGAGCAGTTCTTC,CASSIRAGLNEQFF
TRBV30,.,once,TRBJ1-1,TGTGCCTGGAGTGTTTCCCGACTAAACACTGAAGCTTTCTTT,CAWSVSRLNTEAFF
TRBV2,.,.,TRBJ2-7,TGTGCCAGCAGTGTTCGGGGAACAAGGGAGCAGTACTTC,CASSVRGTREQYF
TRBV5-4,.,.,TRBJ1-6,TGTGCCAGCAGCTTGGTCAGGGAGGATTCACCCCTCCACTTT,CASSLVREDSPLHF
TRBV19,.,.,TRBJ1-2,TGTGCCAGTCGAGGGCGTGCTAACTATGGCTACACCTTC,CASRGRANYGYTF
TRBV2,TRBD1,.,TRBJ1-1,TGTGCCAGCAGTGAAGCGGGGGCAGGGGGGAGACCTGAAGCTTTCTTT,CASSEAGAGGRPEAFF
TRBV27,.,medium-sized,TRBJ1-2,TGTGCCAGCAGGGGGGGAAAGTATGGCTACACCTTC,CASRGGKYGYTF
TRBV4-1,TRBD1,.,TRBJ1-4,TGCGCCAGCAGCCAATGGGACAGGGAGAAAGGTGAAAAACTGTTTTTT,CASSQWDREKGEKLFF
TRBV25-1,TRBD1,.,TRBJ1-2,TGTGCCAGCACCACCGGGACAGGGCTCGGCTACACCTTC,CASTTGTGLGYTF
TRBV25-1,TRBD2,.,TRBJ2-2,TGTGCCAGCAGTGAATGGGGGGAGGGGAACACCGGGGAGCTGTTTTTT,CASSEWGEGNTGELFF
TRBV20-1,.,.,TRBJ1-3,TGCAGTGCTAGTCAGGGAAACACCATATATTTT,CSASQGNTIYF
TRBV7-3,.,.,TRBJ2-3,TGTGCCAGCAGTACGGTCGGGGGTCGAGATACGCAGTATTTT,CASSTVGGRDTQYF
TRBV5-6,.,.,TRBJ1-2,TGTGCCAGCAGCTTGCTGAGTTTGGTTCAGGCTCGTGGCTACACCTTC,CASSLLSLVQARGYTF
TRBV6-6,TRBD1,.,TRBJ1-6,TGTGCCAGCAGTTACGATCCGGGACAGGGAGGGTCACCCCTCCACTTT,CASSYDPGQGGSPLHF
TRBV5-6,TRBD1,.,TRBJ2-3,TGTGCCAGCAGCTACAGGGGATCCACAGATACGCAGTATTTT,CASSYRGSTDTQYF
TRBV29-1,TRBD1,.,TRBJ1-1,TGCAGCGTTGTGGAACAGGGGAGGAACACTGAAGCTTTCTTT,CSVVEQGRNTEAFF
TRBV11-3,.,.,TRBJ2-7,TGTGCCAGCAGCTTATCGCGCGACGAGCAGTACTTC,CASSLSRDEQYF
TRBV18,TRBD1,.,TRBJ1-1,TGTGCCAGCTCAGTTACAGGGGTCAGCACTGAAGCTTTCTTT,CASSVTGVSTEAFF
TRBV12-3/TRBV12-4,.,.,TRBJ2-1,TGTGCCAGCAGTTTAACTAATCCGCAGTTCTTC,CASSLTNPQFF
TRBV11-2,TRBD2,.,TRBJ2-7,TGTGCCAGCGTTGGAGCGGGAGGGGGGTACGAGCAGTACTTC,CASVGAGGGYEQYF
TRBV28,.,.,TRBJ1-2,TGTGCCAGCAGTTCAGAGGTCTATGGCTACACCTTC,CASSSEVYGYTF
TRBV5-8,TRBD1,.,TRBJ1-4,TGTGCCAGCAGCTTGGGGGACAGGGGTCGGAAACTGTTTTTT,CASSLGDRGRKLFF